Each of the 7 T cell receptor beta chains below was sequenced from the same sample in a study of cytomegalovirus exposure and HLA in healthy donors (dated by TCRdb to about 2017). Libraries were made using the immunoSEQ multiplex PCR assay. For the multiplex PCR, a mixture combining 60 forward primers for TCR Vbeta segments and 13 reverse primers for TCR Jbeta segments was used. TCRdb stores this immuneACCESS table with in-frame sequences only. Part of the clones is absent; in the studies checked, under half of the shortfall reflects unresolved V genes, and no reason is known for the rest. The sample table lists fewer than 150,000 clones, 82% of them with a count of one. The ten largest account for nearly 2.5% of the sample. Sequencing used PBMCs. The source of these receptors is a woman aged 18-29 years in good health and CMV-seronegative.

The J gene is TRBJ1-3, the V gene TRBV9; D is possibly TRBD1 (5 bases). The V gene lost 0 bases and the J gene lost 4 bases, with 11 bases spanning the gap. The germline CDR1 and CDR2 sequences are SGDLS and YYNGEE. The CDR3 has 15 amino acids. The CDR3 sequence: CASSVAGASGNTIYF. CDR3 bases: TGTGCCAGCAGCGTAGCTGGGGCCTCAGGAAACACCATATATTTT. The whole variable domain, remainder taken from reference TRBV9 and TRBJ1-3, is DSGVTQTPKHLITATGQRVTLRCSPRSGDLSVYWYQQSLDQGLQFLIQYYNGEERAKGNILERFSAQQFPDLHSELNLSSLELGDSALYFCASSVAGASGNTIYFGEGSWLTVV.

As DNA, the CDR3 is TGTGCCAGCAGTCCCGCCGGGACTAGCGGCTACGAGCAGTACTTC. Translated, it gives CASSPAGTSGYEQYF. The chain is built from TRBV28 and TRBJ2-7; 11 bases map to TRBD2. The CDR3 contains 15 residues. Germline V lookup: CDR1 MDHEN, CDR2 SYDVKM. V shed 5 bases, J shed 3 bases, and the junction held 6 bases outside the gene matches.

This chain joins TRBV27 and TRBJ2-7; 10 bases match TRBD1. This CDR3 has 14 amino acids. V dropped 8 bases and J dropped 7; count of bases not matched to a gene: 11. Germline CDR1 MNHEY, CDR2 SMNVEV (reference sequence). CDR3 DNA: TGTGCCAGCGAGGGGGGGACAGGGGTAGGAGAGCAGTACTTC. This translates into CASEGGTGVGEQYF.

The CDR3 is CASRGTGVYEQYF. CDR3 in DNA: TGTGCCAGCAGGGGGACGGGGGTCTACGAGCAGTACTTC. The rearrangement joins TRBV28 to TRBJ2-7; a possible D gene is TRBD2 (6 bases). Germline assignment: CDR1 MDHEN and CDR2 SYDVKM. Deletions cut 6 bases from V and 3 bases from J, with 12 bases between. This CDR3 is built from 13 residues. The variable domain in full, with the rest retrieved from reference TRBV28 and TRBJ2-7, is DVKVTQSSRYLVKRTGEKVFLECVQDMDHENMFWYRQDPGLGLRLIYFSYDVKMKEKGDIPEGYSVSREKKERFSLILESASTNQTSMYLCASRGTGVYEQYFGPGTRLTVT.

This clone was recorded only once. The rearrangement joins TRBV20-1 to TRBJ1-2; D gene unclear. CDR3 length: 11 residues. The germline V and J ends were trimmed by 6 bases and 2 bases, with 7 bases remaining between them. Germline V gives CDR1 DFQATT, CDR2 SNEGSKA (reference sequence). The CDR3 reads CSASGNYGYTF. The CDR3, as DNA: TGCAGTGCCAGCGGCAACTATGGCTACACCTTC.

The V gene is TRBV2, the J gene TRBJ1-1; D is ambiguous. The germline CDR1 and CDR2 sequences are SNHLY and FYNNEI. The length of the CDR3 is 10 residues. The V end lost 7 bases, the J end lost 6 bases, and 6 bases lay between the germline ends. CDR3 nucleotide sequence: TGTGCCAGCAACCGGGCTGAAGCTTTCTTT. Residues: CASNRAEAFF.

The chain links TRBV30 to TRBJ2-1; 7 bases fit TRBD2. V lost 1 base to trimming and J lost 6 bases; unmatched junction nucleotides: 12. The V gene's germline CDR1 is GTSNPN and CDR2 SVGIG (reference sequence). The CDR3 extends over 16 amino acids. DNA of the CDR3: TGTGCCTGGAGTGAGGTTGGGCGGGGAGGGCTCAATGAGCAGTTCTTC. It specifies CAWSEVGRGGLNEQFF.